These 25 T cell receptor beta chains came from one sample sequenced in a study of blood T cell repertoires in COVID-19. The table came from immunoSEQ multiplex PCR; TCRdb's copy has only in-frame clones and leaves some out. The profile covers around 100,000 clones, with around nine tenths appearing a single time and 2.5% to 3.5% taken by the ten largest. Sequencing was carried out using peripheral blood. These receptor sequences come from a man in his forties or fifties with active or convalescent COVID-19.

This clone was counted a few times. The CDR3 DNA sequence: TGTGCCAGCAGCTTACAGGGAGACAATCAGCCCCAGCATTTT. Translation gives CASSLQGDNQPQHF. The chain recombines TRBV5-4 with TRBJ1-5; tentative D call: TRBD1 (6 bases). Germline CDR1 and CDR2: SGHNT and YYREEE (reference sequence). V shed 2 bases and J shed 3 bases, with 9 bases lying between them. This CDR3 spans 14 amino acids.

The rearrangement joins TRBV7-9 to TRBJ2-1; 7 bases line up with TRBD2. V lost 2 bases, J lost 8 bases, and 12 bases stayed unmatched. The germline CDR1 and CDR2 sequences are SEHNR and FQNEAQ (reference sequence). This CDR3 has 16 residues. CDR3 sequence: CASSLPLGGTTHEQFF. Here the CDR3 DNA reads TGTGCCAGCAGCTTACCCCTGGGGGGGACCACCCATGAGCAGTTCTTC.

This clone was observed once. The rearrangement joins TRBV6-4 to TRBJ1-3; D possibly corresponds to TRBD1 (5 bases). The CDR3 consists of 19 residues. Germline V gene lookup returns CDR1 MRHNA and CDR2 SNTAGT. Trimming stripped 0 bases from V and 1 base from J, with 19 bases between. CDR3 region: CASSDSGFLTDISGNTIYF. CDR3 sequence (DNA): TGTGCCAGCAGTGACTCAGGCTTTTTGACAGACATATCTGGAAACACCATATATTTT.

The rearrangement joins TRBV18 to TRBJ2-5; possibly TRBD2 for D (6 bases). V was pared by 3 bases and J by 2 bases, with 19 bases between. The CDR3 is 17 amino acids. Germline V gene data show CDR1 as KGHSH and CDR2 as LQKENI. The CDR3 region has the DNA TGTGCCAGCTCACCCAAAGGGGACTCAAAGCGGCAAGAGACCCAGTACTTC. It translates to CASSPKGDSKRQETQYF.

The CDR3 here is CASRRGGLSTDTQYF. The CDR3 bases are TGTGCCAGCAGGCGGGGGGGCCTAAGTACAGATACGCAGTATTTT. The chain couples TRBV6-6 to TRBJ2-3; 9 bases line up with TRBD2. V was clipped by 6 bases and J by 3 bases; unmatched bases: 7. The CDR3 has 15 residues. The germline gives CDR1 MNHNY, CDR2 SVGAGI (reference sequence).

V gene TRBV28 combines with J gene TRBJ2-7, with D hard to call. The CDR3 consists of 12 residues. CDR1 MDHEN and CDR2 SYDVKM come from the germline V gene. The V and J ends lost 4 bases and 5 bases respectively, with 9 bases between them. CDR3 region: CASSSYSDEQYF. The DNA of the CDR3 is TGTGCCAGCAGTTCGTACAGTGACGAGCAGTACTTC.

This rearrangement joins TRBV7-2 to TRBJ1-2; no clear D gene. Germline CDR1 is SGHTA and CDR2 is FQGNSA. The CDR3 is 14 residues long. V was clipped by 1 base and J by 2 bases, with 8 bases between them. The CDR3: CASSLGPENYGYTF. CDR3 coding DNA: TGTGCCAGCAGCTTAGGTCCCGAGAACTATGGCTACACCTTC.

The chain recombines TRBV6-5 with TRBJ2-1; weak D call: TRBD1 (5 bases). Trimming cost V 10 bases and J 8 bases, with 24 bases left between them. The CDR3 is made up of 15 amino acids. Germline V lookup: CDR1 MNHEY, CDR2 SVGAGI. The CDR3 reads CATNLQGGPLDEQFF. For the CDR3, the DNA is TGTGCCACCAACCTTCAGGGTGGTCCATTGGATGAGCAGTTCTTC.

This rearrangement joins TRBV4-1 to TRBJ2-1, with 8 bases that match TRBD1. CDR3 length: 17 residues. From germline, CDR1 is MGHRA and CDR2 YSYEKL. With V trimmed by 0 bases and J by 2 bases, 6 bases remained unmatched. CDR3 sequence (DNA): TGCGCCAGCAGCCAAGAGGTAGGACAGGGAACCTACAATGAGCAGTTCTTC. This gives the protein CASSQEVGQGTYNEQFF.

The genes are TRBV6-4 and TRBJ2-2; maybe TRBD1 (5 bases). This CDR3 is built from 14 residues. Germline-derived CDR1 and CDR2 are MRHNA and SNTAGT. The V end was cut by 3 bases, the J end by 6 bases, with 11 bases between. In nucleotides, the CDR3 is TGTGCCAGCAGTGATAGGGGCTTCGCCGGGGAGCTGTTTTTT. It is translated as CASSDRGFAGELFF.

This clone was seen a handful of times. The rearrangement joins TRBV2 to TRBJ2-5; 12 nucleotides match TRBD2. Germline CDR1 and CDR2: SNHLY and FYNNEI. This CDR3 comprises 15 residues. V shed 6 bases, J shed 4 bases, and the junction held 6 bases outside the gene matches. The CDR3, as DNA: TGTGCCAGCAGACCTAGCGGGGGGGCCCCAGAGACCCAGTACTTC. It yields the protein CASRPSGGAPETQYF.

This rearrangement joins TRBV10-3 to TRBJ2-7, with D tentatively TRBD1 (5 bases). Germline CDR1 and CDR2: ENHRY and SYGVKD. This CDR3 has 12 amino acids. Trimming shortened V by 4 bases and J by 5 bases, and 9 bases separated the two germline ends. CDR3 sequence reads: CAISGGIHEQYV. CDR3 coding DNA: TGTGCCATCAGTGGGGGCATCCACGAGCAGTACGTC.

This chain connects TRBV18 to TRBJ2-1; a weak D match, TRBD2 (7 bases). V dropped 4 bases and J dropped 7 bases, with 17 bases sitting between them. Per the germline V gene, CDR1 is KGHSH and CDR2 is LQKENI. CDR3 size: 15 residues. As DNA, the CDR3 is TGTGCCAGCTCACTCGGGGGGCATGGAAATAATGAGCAGTTCTTC. Translated: CASSLGGHGNNEQFF.

This chain uses TRBV5-1 with TRBJ1-2; perhaps TRBD1 as D (6 bases). V was pared by 5 bases and J by 2 bases, with 7 bases between. CDR3 length equals 12 residues. The germline V gene has CDR1 SGHRS and CDR2 YFSETQ. CDR3: CASSQGNYGYTF. In nucleotides, the CDR3 is TGCGCCAGCAGTCAGGGGAACTATGGCTACACCTTC.

V usage is TRBV6-2 or TRBV6-3 and J usage is TRBJ2-7, with a possible D match to TRBD1 (6 bases). V was clipped by 6 bases and J by 1 base, with 22 bases between them. The germline V gene encodes CDR1 MNHEY and CDR2 SVGEGT. This CDR3 has 17 amino acids. DNA for the CDR3: TGTGCCAGCAGCTCCCCCGGCCGGGTAGGGGGTTCCTACGAGCAGTACGTC. Translated, it gives CASSSPGRVGGSYEQYV.

The chain combines TRBV28 with TRBJ1-2, with 10 bases fitting TRBD1. The junction had 5 bases not matched to a gene; V was cut back by 5 bases and J by 5 bases. The CDR3 spans 14 residues. The germline CDR1 and CDR2 sequences are MDHEN and SYDVKM. CDR3 DNA sequence: TGTGCCAGCAGTAGACAGGGGGCGGCGTATGGCTACACCTTC. Encoded protein: CASSRQGAAYGYTF.

The chain uses TRBV7-2 and TRBJ2-2; D gene uncertain. CDR1 is SGHTA and CDR2 is FQGNSA in the germline V gene. The CDR3 sequence is 12 residues long. With 4 bases removed from V and 5 bases from J, the gap between germline ends came to 5 bases. CDR3 loop: CASSSFTGELFF. The CDR3 region has the DNA TGTGCCAGCAGCTCTTTTACCGGGGAGCTGTTTTTT. Together with reference TRBV7-2 and TRBJ2-2, the CDR3 gives the full variable domain: GAGVSQSPSNKVTEKGKDVELRCDPISGHTALYWYRQSLGQGLEFLIYFQGNSAPDKSGLPSDRFSAERTGGSVSTLTIQRTQQEDSAVYLCASSSFTGELFFGEGSRLTVL.

V and J are TRBV7-6 and TRBJ1-6; possible D gene TRBD1, 6 bases. The CDR3 spans 15 residues. CDR1 is SGHVS and CDR2 is FNYEAQ in the germline V gene. V lost 5 bases to trimming and J lost 7 bases, with 15 bases between them. In DNA, the CDR3 is TGTGCCAGCAGCCCCGTTGTGGGACAAAATTCACCCCTCCACTTT. Protein: CASSPVVGQNSPLHF.

V is TRBV5-1 and J is TRBJ1-3; 7 nucleotides align to TRBD1. The CDR3 is 16 residues long. The J segment lost 4 bases and the V segment lost 4 bases, leaving 11 bases of the junction unmatched. In germline, CDR1 is SGHRS, CDR2 YFSETQ. The CDR3 protein is CASSQVGDSLGNTIYF. CDR3 DNA: TGCGCCAGCAGCCAGGTTGGGGACAGCCTCGGAAACACCATATATTTT.

This chain connects TRBV6-2 or TRBV6-3 to TRBJ2-3; D is perhaps TRBD2 (7 bases). Looked up from germline, CDR1 is MNHEY and CDR2 is SVGEGT. V was pared by 5 bases and J by 7 bases, with 16 bases between. There are 14 residues in the CDR3. The CDR3 DNA reads as TGTGCCAGCAGTCCGGGGGGCGTCGAGAATACGCAGTATTTT. It encodes CASSPGGVENTQYF.

J is TRBJ1-1 and V is TRBV28; perhaps TRBD1 as D (6 bases). The germline CDR1 and CDR2 sequences are MDHEN and SYDVKM. V was pared by 5 bases and J by 5 bases, with 9 bases between. The CDR3 has 12 amino acids. In DNA, the CDR3 is TGTGCCAGCAGTCCAGGGGAAACTGAAGCTTTCTTT. Amino acids: CASSPGETEAFF.

The J gene is TRBJ1-6, the V gene TRBV12-3 or TRBV12-4, with no clear D. CDR3 length: 13 residues. The V gene lost 1 base and the J gene lost 7 bases, with 5 bases spanning the gap. As DNA, the CDR3 is TGTGCCAGCAGTTTAGTAAGCAATTCACCCCTCCACTTT. Protein sequence: CASSLVSNSPLHF.

The chain carries TRBV15 and TRBJ2-3; D may be TRBD1 (6 bases). V gave up 1 base and J gave up 0 bases, with 8 bases separating them. Germline lookup yields CDR1 LNHNV and CDR2 YYDKDF (reference sequence). CDR3 size: 15 residues. CDR3 bases: TGTGCCACCAGCAGAGTAGGGGGAAGCACAGATACGCAGTATTTT. It is translated as CATSRVGGSTDTQYF.

The chain recombines TRBV11-2 with TRBJ1-3, with D uncertain. The CDR3 contains 13 residues. Germline-derived CDR1 and CDR2 are SGHAT and FQNNGV. V gave up 1 base and J gave up 4 bases, with 5 bases separating them. In nucleotides, the CDR3 is TGTGCCAGCAGCTTAGGGGCAGGAAACACCATATATTTT. It encodes CASSLGAGNTIYF.

The chain links TRBV24-1 to TRBJ1-6, with 8 bases identical to TRBD1. V dropped 9 bases and J dropped 9; count of bases not matched to a gene: 6. Per germline, CDR1 KGHDR and CDR2 SFDVKD. This CDR3 is 13 amino acids long. CDR3: CATGQGAGSPLHF. The CDR3 DNA follows: TGTGCCACCGGCCAGGGGGCAGGTTCACCCCTCCACTTT.